This entry lists 14 T cell receptor beta chains sequenced from one sample in a study of OX40 agonist ivuxolimab in advanced cancers. The assay was immunoSEQ multiplex PCR, and TCRdb's table has in-frame clones only and misses some. Of about 43,000 clones in the sample, about 91% were seen once. Here the sequenced sample was CD4+ or CD8+ T cells sorted from blood, taken in a trial of the OX40 agonist ivuxolimab. Receptors were obtained from an adult with an advanced solid tumor such as melanoma, head and neck, liver or kidney cancer.

This CDR3 is CASSLNFLWEQYF. For the CDR3, the DNA is TGTGCCAGCAGTTTGAACTTCCTCTGGGAGCAGTACTTC. The chain is built from TRBV28 and TRBJ2-7, with D hard to call. V gave up 3 bases and J gave up 7 bases, with 13 bases separating them. Germline CDR1 and CDR2: MDHEN and SYDVKM. The CDR3 loop spans 13 amino acids.

This sequence joins TRBV5-1 and TRBJ2-1; 7 bases fit TRBD2. The CDR3 length is 15 residues. Germline trimming cut 4 bases from V and 7 bases from J; bases unmatched to any gene: 11. Looked up from germline, CDR1 is SGHRS and CDR2 is YFSETQ. CDR3 in amino acids: CASSPMGGAGNEQFF. The DNA of the CDR3 is TGCGCCAGCAGCCCAATGGGGGGAGCGGGAAATGAGCAGTTCTTC. Combining the CDR3 with reference TRBV5-1 and TRBJ2-1 gives the whole variable domain KAGVTQTPRYLIKTRGQQVTLSCSPISGHRSVSWYQQTPGQGLQFLFEYFSETQRNKGNFPGRFSGRQFSNSRSEMNVSTLELGDSALYLCASSPMGGAGNEQFFGPGTRLTVL.

The rearrangement links TRBV27 to TRBJ2-6; TRBD2 matches 8 bases. This CDR3 spans 17 amino acids. Germline CDR1 reads MNHEY; CDR2 reads SMNVEV (reference sequence). V was clipped by 2 bases and J by 4 bases; unmatched bases: 7. Here the CDR3 reads CASSLERERTGANVLTF. The CDR3 DNA follows: TGTGCCAGCAGTTTAGAGCGGGAGAGGACGGGGGCCAACGTCCTGACTTTC.

The chain carries TRBV7-9 and TRBJ2-3; TRBD2 agrees at 13 bases. The V gene end was trimmed by 5 bases and the J gene end by 4 bases; junction bases not matched to a gene: 9. The length of the CDR3 is 17 residues. The germline V gene encodes CDR1 SEHNR and CDR2 FQNEAQ (reference sequence). The chain's CDR3 is CASSILGLAGMPDTQYF. In DNA form, the CDR3 reads TGTGCCAGCAGCATCCTGGGACTAGCGGGAATGCCAGATACGCAGTATTTT. Full variable domain (missing parts from reference TRBV7-9 and TRBJ2-3): DTGVSQNPRHKITKRGQNVTFRCDPISEHNRLYWYRQTLGQGPEFLTYFQNEAQLEKSRLLSDRFSAERPKGSFSTLEIQRTEQGDSAMYLCASSILGLAGMPDTQYFGPGTRLTVL.

This chain uses TRBV7-9 with TRBJ2-7, with 11 positions matching TRBD1. CDR3 length: 16 residues. The V gene end was trimmed by 5 bases and the J gene end by 4 bases; junction bases not matched to a gene: 10. Germline CDR1 SEHNR, CDR2 FQNEAQ (reference sequence). The CDR3 coding sequence is TGTGCCAGCAGCGTGATACCGGGACAGGGGGGGTACGAGCAGTACTTC. Amino acids: CASSVIPGQGGYEQYF.

The J gene is TRBJ2-3, the V gene TRBV13; TRBD1 matches at 8 bases. CDR1 PRHDT and CDR2 FYEKMQ come from the germline V gene (reference sequence). V lost 3 bases, J lost 1 base, and 3 bases stayed unmatched. This CDR3 contains 15 residues. This CDR3 reads CASSFPGQGTDTQYF. DNA for the CDR3: TGTGCCAGCAGCTTTCCGGGACAGGGCACAGATACGCAGTATTTT.

This clone was detected a few times. This CDR3 is CASSPLAESSYEQYF. The CDR3 DNA follows: TGTGCCAGCAGTCCTCTAGCGGAGAGCTCCTACGAGCAGTACTTC. The V and J genes are TRBV4-2 and TRBJ2-7, with 7 bases identical to TRBD2. The CDR3 covers 15 residues. J gave up 0 bases and V 6 bases, and 8 bases lay outside the gene matches. Germline CDR1 LGHNA, CDR2 YNFKEQ.

V and J are TRBV4-1 and TRBJ2-1; TRBD2 aligns across 7 bases. The CDR3 runs 16 residues. Germline-derived CDR1 and CDR2 are MGHRA and YSYEKL. V trimming: 1 base; J trimming: 5 bases; junction bases outside the gene matches: 8. The DNA of the CDR3 is TGCGCCAGCAGCCAAGTAAGACTAGCCCCTGACAATGAGCAGTTCTTC. It codes for CASSQVRLAPDNEQFF.

The V gene is TRBV28, the J gene TRBJ1-1; TRBD1 aligns across 7 bases. CDR1 and CDR2 (germline): MDHEN, SYDVKM. This CDR3 has 14 amino acids. With 6 bases clipped from V and 10 bases from J, the junction kept 14 bases outside the gene matches. CDR3 protein: CASRGGQYSRGAFF. In DNA, the CDR3 is TGTGCCAGCAGGGGGGGACAGTACTCTCGGGGAGCTTTCTTT.

This sequence joins TRBV28 and TRBJ2-7, with a tentative D call TRBD2 (6 bases). This CDR3 contains 15 residues. The V end was cut by 6 bases, the J end by 3 bases, with 18 bases between. The germline V gene encodes CDR1 MDHEN and CDR2 SYDVKM. The CDR3 sequence: CASRRDQLPHYEQYF. The CDR3 nucleotides are TGTGCCAGCAGGCGGGACCAGCTCCCCCACTACGAGCAGTACTTC. The variable domain in full, completed from reference TRBV28 and TRBJ2-7, reads DVKVTQSSRYLVKRTGEKVFLECVQDMDHENMFWYRQDPGLGLRLIYFSYDVKMKEKGDIPEGYSVSREKKERFSLILESASTNQTSMYLCASRRDQLPHYEQYFGPGTRLTVT.

CDR3 sequence: CASSLLLGGYEQYF. The CDR3 DNA is TGTGCCAGCAGCTTGTTGCTCGGGGGCTACGAGCAGTACTTC. The rearrangement joins TRBV5-6 to TRBJ2-7; possibly TRBD2 for D (6 bases). Germline V lookup: CDR1 SGHDT, CDR2 YYEEEE. V was trimmed by 1 base and J by 3 bases, leaving 11 bases between them. The CDR3 has 14 amino acids.

The V gene is TRBV7-9, the J gene TRBJ1-1; no definite D call. The V gene's germline CDR1 is SEHNR and CDR2 FQNEAQ (reference sequence). Trimming removed 3 bases at V and 6 bases at J, with 8 bases between. This CDR3 is built from 12 residues. The CDR3 is CASSFGIAEAFF. As DNA, the CDR3 is TGTGCCAGCAGCTTTGGAATCGCTGAAGCTTTCTTT.

This chain links TRBV9 with TRBJ2-1; possibly TRBD1 for D (5 bases). Trimming stripped 4 bases from V and 3 bases from J, with 20 bases between. The CDR3 contains 17 residues. Looked up from germline, CDR1 is SGDLS and CDR2 is YYNGEE. The CDR3 spells CASSCDGADPCYNEQFF. CDR3 nucleotide sequence: TGTGCCAGCAGCTGCGATGGGGCGGATCCCTGCTACAATGAGCAGTTCTTC.

This chain uses TRBV27 with TRBJ2-1, with a possible D match to TRBD2 (6 bases). CDR1 is MNHEY and CDR2 is SMNVEV in the germline V gene (reference sequence). Trimming removed 9 bases from V and 5 bases from J, with 14 bases in between. CDR3 length: 13 residues. CDR3 coding DNA: TGTGCCAGTGCCTCACTAGCCAACAATGAGCAGTTCTTC. As protein: CASASLANNEQFF.